A selection of T cell receptor beta chains follows, all from one sample in a study of shared clonotypes between healthy human individuals. Clones were read by immunoSEQ multiplex PCR, and TCRdb kept only the in-frame ones, dropping some. Counted here are about 1.5 million clones, around 97% occurring once; the ten biggest clones make up over 1%. The sample consisted of naive CD4+ T cells sorted from blood. The origin of the receptors is a man under 40 in good health. The CDR3 runs from the conserved cysteine through the conserved F or W. Each record gives: CDR3 protein, CDR3 DNA, J gene, V gene, clone size, D gene. A D gene is named only where the DNA matches it firmly. Not all rows give a size; the values are once, few, many and, for expanded clones, a class.

CDR3 protein: CASSLGGSTDTQYF
CDR3 DNA: TGTGCCAGCAGCTTAGGGGGCAGCACAGATACGCAGTATTTT
J gene: TRBJ2-3
V gene: TRBV11-2
clone size: -
D gene: -

CDR3 protein: CAIAGLSSYEQYF
CDR3 DNA: TGTGCCATCGCCGGCTTGAGCTCCTACGAGCAGTACTTC
J gene: TRBJ2-7
V gene: TRBV10-3
clone size: -
D gene: -

CDR3 protein: CASSLSPDTEAFF
CDR3 DNA: TGTGCCAGCAGTTTATCTCCGGACACTGAAGCTTTCTTT
J gene: TRBJ1-1
V gene: TRBV27
clone size: -
D gene: -

CDR3 protein: CASSPLAGDLHNEQFF
CDR3 DNA: TGTGCCAGCTCACCACTAGCGGGAGATTTGCACAATGAGCAGTTCTTC
J gene: TRBJ2-1
V gene: TRBV18
clone size: -
D gene: TRBD2

CDR3 protein: CASSLVDSYTGELFF
CDR3 DNA: TGTGCCAGCAGCCTCGTGGACTCTTACACCGGGGAGCTGTTTTTT
J gene: TRBJ2-2
V gene: TRBV9
clone size: -
D gene: -

CDR3 protein: CASSKGRGQYTYEQYF
CDR3 DNA: TGTGCCAGCAGCAAAGGAAGGGGCCAGTATACCTACGAGCAGTACTTC
J gene: TRBJ2-7
V gene: TRBV21-1
clone size: -
D gene: -

CDR3 protein: CASSSRQGSYEQYF
CDR3 DNA: TGTGCCAGCAGCTCGAGGCAGGGTTCCTACGAGCAGTACTTC
J gene: TRBJ2-7
V gene: TRBV7-2
clone size: -
D gene: -

CDR3 protein: CASSFPIAGVGTDTQYF
CDR3 DNA: TGTGCCAGCAGTTTCCCGATCGCGGGAGTTGGCACAGATACGCAGTATTTT
J gene: TRBJ2-3
V gene: TRBV28
clone size: once
D gene: TRBD2

CDR3 protein: CASSTGTSGRGETQYF
CDR3 DNA: TGCGCCAGCAGCACAGGGACTAGCGGGAGGGGAGAGACCCAGTACTTC
J gene: TRBJ2-5
V gene: TRBV5-1
clone size: -
D gene: TRBD2

CDR3 protein: CASSRGLWGEHEQFF
CDR3 DNA: TGTGCCAGCAGCCGAGGACTATGGGGTGAACATGAGCAGTTCTTC
J gene: TRBJ2-1
V gene: TRBV9
clone size: once
D gene: -

CDR3 protein: CVTKPPGSGNTIYF
CDR3 DNA: TGTGTCACGAAGCCTCCCGGTTCTGGAAACACCATATATTTT
J gene: TRBJ1-3
V gene: TRBV28
clone size: -
D gene: -

CDR3 protein: CASSLVGRGGSYEQYF
CDR3 DNA: TGTGCCAGCAGCTTAGTCGGGAGGGGAGGATCCTACGAGCAGTACTTC
J gene: TRBJ2-7
V gene: TRBV11-2
clone size: -
D gene: TRBD2

CDR3 protein: CASSPRTVKRETQYF
CDR3 DNA: TGTGCCAGCAGCCCCCGGACAGTAAAAAGGGAGACCCAGTACTTC
J gene: TRBJ2-5
V gene: TRBV9
clone size: -
D gene: -

CDR3 protein: CATTASGTNYEQYF
CDR3 DNA: TGTGCCACCACGGCGTCCGGGACAAACTACGAGCAGTACTTC
J gene: TRBJ2-7
V gene: TRBV28
clone size: -
D gene: -

CDR3 protein: CASSVGAESRNEQFF
CDR3 DNA: TGTGCCAGCAGCGTAGGGGCGGAATCTCGGAATGAGCAGTTCTTC
J gene: TRBJ2-1
V gene: TRBV9
clone size: -
D gene: -

CDR3 protein: CASSSGADREMFF
CDR3 DNA: TGCGCCAGCAGCTCGGGAGCCGACAGGGAGATGTTCTTC
J gene: TRBJ2-1
V gene: TRBV5-1
clone size: -
D gene: -

CDR3 protein: CASSPSFGLFF
CDR3 DNA: TGTGCCAGCAGCCCCTCATTCGGGCTGTTTTTT
J gene: TRBJ2-2
V gene: TRBV28
clone size: -
D gene: -

CDR3 protein: CAWKGQGPNYGYTF
CDR3 DNA: TGTGCCTGGAAGGGACAGGGACCAAACTATGGCTACACCTTC
J gene: TRBJ1-2
V gene: TRBV30
clone size: -
D gene: TRBD1

CDR3 protein: CASSPLQETQYF
CDR3 DNA: TGTGCCAGCAGTCCCTTGCAAGAGACCCAGTACTTC
J gene: TRBJ2-5
V gene: TRBV2
clone size: -
D gene: -

CDR3 protein: CASSPNWGEMNTEAFF
CDR3 DNA: TGTGCCAGCAGCCCCAACTGGGGAGAAATGAACACTGAAGCTTTCTTT
J gene: TRBJ1-1
V gene: TRBV5-4
clone size: once
D gene: -

CDR3 protein: CASSGIGIGGYTF
CDR3 DNA: TGTGCCAGCAGTGGGATAGGGATAGGTGGCTACACCTTC
J gene: TRBJ1-2
V gene: TRBV25-1
clone size: -
D gene: -

CDR3 protein: CASSTGTGHQPQHF
CDR3 DNA: TGTGCCAGCAGCACCGGGACAGGGCATCAGCCCCAGCATTTT
J gene: TRBJ1-5
V gene: TRBV7-8
clone size: once
D gene: TRBD1

CDR3 protein: CASSFPRDRETQYF
CDR3 DNA: TGTGCCAGCAGCTTTCCCCGGGACAGAGAGACCCAGTACTTC
J gene: TRBJ2-5
V gene: TRBV7-2
clone size: -
D gene: TRBD1

CDR3 protein: CASSQERAGGLRQYF
CDR3 DNA: TGCGCCAGCAGCCAAGAGCGAGCGGGGGGGCTACGTCAGTACTTC
J gene: TRBJ2-7
V gene: TRBV4-1
clone size: -
D gene: TRBD2

CDR3 protein: CASSEAPLPQETQYF
CDR3 DNA: TGTGCCAGCAGTGAAGCCCCTCTCCCTCAAGAGACCCAGTACTTC
J gene: TRBJ2-5
V gene: TRBV6-1
clone size: -
D gene: -

CDR3 protein: CASRLARDILPAFF
CDR3 DNA: TGTGCAAGTCGCTTAGCCCGGGACATCCTTCCGGCTTTCTTT
J gene: TRBJ1-1
V gene: TRBV12-2
clone size: -
D gene: -

CDR3 protein: CASSWTSGRIGEQYF
CDR3 DNA: TGTGCCAGCAGCTGGACTAGCGGGAGGATCGGCGAGCAGTACTTC
J gene: TRBJ2-7
V gene: TRBV5-4
clone size: -
D gene: TRBD2

CDR3 protein: CASSSSLEETQYF
CDR3 DNA: TGTGCCAGCTCAAGCTCACTTGAAGAGACCCAGTACTTC
J gene: TRBJ2-5
V gene: TRBV18
clone size: -
D gene: -